One T cell receptor beta chain is described in this entry. Its antigen is still unknown. Primers: 60 Vbeta forward and 13 Jbeta reverse. Profiling relied on immunoSEQ multiplex PCR, and the TCRdb table lists in-frame clones only, not all of them. The sample lists 150,000 or so clones; around 67% were seen once. The data are from a study of cytomegalovirus exposure and HLA in healthy donors. Study as a whole: Early on, a data release was issued that held roughly 80 million unique TCRs from HLA-typed donors. Study-wide points: A later analysis linked a missense variant in DCLRE1C to the trimming of TCR beta V and J genes. Reports described diagnosis of cytomegalovirus status by the classifier as highly specific and sensitive. For most TCR beta V segments, an earlier analysis put the productive rate at about 87% or about 30% of the time.

This CDR3 comprises 13 residues. Germline V lookup: CDR1 SQVTM, CDR2 ANQGSEA. The V gene end was trimmed by 5 bases and the J gene end by 5 bases; junction bases not matched to a gene: 9. Sample: PBMCs. The chain is built from TRBV29-1 and TRBJ2-7, with 7 nucleotides matching TRBD1. This sequence originates from a woman under 30 in good health and CMV-seronegative. CDR3 DNA sequence: TGCAGCGTTTATGACGGACAGGTCAACGAGCAGTACTTC. Its protein is CSVYDGQVNEQYF.